A selection of T cell receptor beta chains follows, all from one sample in a study of immune heterogeneity within non-small cell lung tumors. Using its own MiXCR run on the multiplex PCR reads, TCRdb lists one record per CDR3 protein. The sample contains under 35,000 distinct CDR3 sequences, about 29% of which appear only once. The source material was lung tumor tissue. The receptors here all came from a man aged 35-49 years with non-small cell lung cancer. CDR3s include the opening cysteine and the closing phenylalanine or tryptophan. The order of the fields is J gene, CDR3 length, V gene, CDR3 protein.

J gene: TRBJ1-5; CDR3 length: 14; V gene: TRBV19; CDR3 protein: CASSITQGSQPQHF
J gene: TRBJ2-1; CDR3 length: 12; V gene: TRBV27; CDR3 protein: CASSSIPTEQFF
J gene: TRBJ2-7; CDR3 length: 15; V gene: TRBV2; CDR3 protein: CASSVAGQATYEQYF
J gene: TRBJ2-1; CDR3 length: 16; V gene: TRBV7-2; CDR3 protein: CASSLGWGGLYNEQFF
J gene: TRBJ2-6; CDR3 length: 21; V gene: TRBV6-5; CDR3 protein: CASSYPRTGGTLGPGANVLTF
J gene: TRBJ2-1; CDR3 length: 14; V gene: TRBV5-1; CDR3 protein: CASSLDQGGNEQFF
J gene: TRBJ2-3; CDR3 length: 18; V gene: TRBV9; CDR3 protein: CASSVAGLAGTGTDTQYF
J gene: TRBJ2-5; CDR3 length: 13; V gene: TRBV5-1; CDR3 protein: CASSLDFTETQYF
J gene: TRBJ1-1; CDR3 length: 15; V gene: TRBV19; CDR3 protein: CASSTRQGTNTEAFF
J gene: TRBJ2-7; CDR3 length: 15; V gene: TRBV5-1; CDR3 protein: CASSLGASGRGEQYF
J gene: TRBJ2-1; CDR3 length: 15; V gene: TRBV7-3; CDR3 protein: CATSHGGGDYNEQFF
J gene: TRBJ2-1; CDR3 length: 15; V gene: TRBV7-6; CDR3 protein: CASSYPGQGSIEQFF
J gene: TRBJ2-5; CDR3 length: 14; V gene: TRBV9; CDR3 protein: CASSPTGFGETQYF
J gene: TRBJ2-7; CDR3 length: 14; V gene: TRBV4-1; CDR3 protein: CASSQDQGTYEQYF
J gene: TRBJ1-6; CDR3 length: 16; V gene: TRBV6-1; CDR3 protein: CAINRDPRRYNSPLHF
J gene: TRBJ2-3; CDR3 length: 12; V gene: TRBV6-1; CDR3 protein: CASETGRGKQYF
J gene: TRBJ2-1; CDR3 length: 15; V gene: TRBV24-1; CDR3 protein: CATSDPQVYGNEQFF
J gene: TRBJ2-7; CDR3 length: 12; V gene: TRBV2; CDR3 protein: CASRLSVYEQYF
J gene: TRBJ2-2; CDR3 length: 15; V gene: TRBV11-2; CDR3 protein: CASSLIAGSTGELFF
J gene: TRBJ2-1; CDR3 length: 16; V gene: TRBV27; CDR3 protein: CASNSRTAGGYNEQFF
J gene: TRBJ2-2; CDR3 length: 15; V gene: TRBV20-1; CDR3 protein: CSARDSSGITGELFF
J gene: TRBJ1-1; CDR3 length: 13; V gene: TRBV11-3; CDR3 protein: CDSSPVGGTEAFF
J gene: TRBJ2-2; CDR3 length: 15; V gene: TRBV2; CDR3 protein: CASSDRGAGTGELFF
J gene: TRBJ1-2; CDR3 length: 14; V gene: TRBV15; CDR3 protein: CATIRDRGSVGYTF
J gene: TRBJ2-7; CDR3 length: 14; V gene: TRBV20-1; CDR3 protein: CSPTRGPSTYEQYF
J gene: TRBJ2-2; CDR3 length: 14; V gene: TRBV11-3; CDR3 protein: CASSSQGLAGELFF
J gene: TRBJ2-3; CDR3 length: 15; V gene: TRBV5-1; CDR3 protein: CASRPGTWDTDTKYF
J gene: TRBJ1-2; CDR3 length: 14; V gene: TRBV19; CDR3 protein: CASTREGGPYGYTF
J gene: TRBJ2-2; CDR3 length: 17; V gene: TRBV7-2; CDR3 protein: CASSRTSGRPYTGELFF
J gene: TRBJ2-2; CDR3 length: 17; V gene: TRBV6-6; CDR3 protein: CASSYLSPGGGTGELFF